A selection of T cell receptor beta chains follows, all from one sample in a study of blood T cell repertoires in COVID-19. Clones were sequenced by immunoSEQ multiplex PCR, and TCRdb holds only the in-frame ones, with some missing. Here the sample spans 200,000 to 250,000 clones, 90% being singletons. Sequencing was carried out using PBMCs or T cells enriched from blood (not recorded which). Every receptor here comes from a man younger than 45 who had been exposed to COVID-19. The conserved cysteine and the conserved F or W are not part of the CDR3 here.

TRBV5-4 ASSLEGGVGYEQY
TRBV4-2 ASTTLAGWAGGASGDGDTEAF
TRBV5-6 ASSNAGLLRNGYT
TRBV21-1 ASSKESDSQGPHSTDTQY
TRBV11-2 ASSSPLRGGNTGELF
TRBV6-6 ASSPTPGQTTNEKLF
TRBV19 ASSSLSRRGTEAF
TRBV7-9 ASSSYGSGGREGYT
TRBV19 ASSDRPGKLF
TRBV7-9 ASSLWGLATNTGELF
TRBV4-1 ASSQEAGDYEQY
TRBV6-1 ASSEALSPLTYEQY
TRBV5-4 ASSGARKGLAENEQY
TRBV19 ASSQNTESGNTIY
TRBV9 APCWTVLLRDRENIQY
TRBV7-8 ASSLARPGQVINTEAF
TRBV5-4 ASSPRDRVGYT
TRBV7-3 ASSSTVQGNTEAF